The 31 T cell receptor beta chains below come from one sample, sequenced in a study of blood T cell repertoires in COVID-19. Assay: immunoSEQ multiplex PCR; the TCRdb copy retains only in-frame clones and omits some. Of about 260,000 clones in the sample, about 89% were seen once. Sequenced input: peripheral blood. All receptors come from a woman aged 40 to 50 who had recovered from COVID-19.

The chain employs TRBV5-1 and TRBJ2-3; D is possibly TRBD1 (6 bases). Germline lookup yields CDR1 SGHRS and CDR2 YFSETQ. Between the trimmed V and J ends, which lost 4 bases and 1 base, there was a span of 13 bases. This CDR3 has 15 residues. The chain's CDR3 is CASSPTGSGTDTQYF. Written as DNA, the CDR3 is TGCGCCAGCAGCCCGACAGGATCCGGCACAGATACGCAGTATTTT.

The V gene is TRBV4-1, the J gene TRBJ2-7; D is possibly TRBD1 (5 bases). Germline values: CDR1 MGHRA, CDR2 YSYEKL. The CDR3 is 15 amino acids. V lost 1 base to trimming and J lost 4 bases, with 14 bases between them. The CDR3 DNA sequence: TGCGCCAGCAGCCAAGCCGGCAGGGTCGAATACGAGCAGTACTTC. Protein sequence: CASSQAGRVEYEQYF.

This sequence joins TRBV19 and TRBJ1-1, with 7 nucleotides matching TRBD1. This CDR3 contains 20 residues. Unmatched junction bases numbered 17, after V lost 0 bases and J lost 1 base. Germline CDR1 and CDR2: LNHDA and SQIVND (reference sequence). CDR3: CASSIDPPRDSRGWNTEAFF. In DNA, the CDR3 is TGTGCCAGTAGTATAGATCCTCCTCGGGACAGTCGGGGGTGGAACACTGAAGCTTTCTTT.

This chain connects TRBV5-6 to TRBJ1-6; maybe TRBD1 (6 bases). CDR1 and CDR2 from the germline V gene are SGHDT and YYEEEE. CDR3 size: 16 residues. The V gene lost 0 bases and the J gene lost 9 bases, with 16 bases spanning the gap. CDR3 bases: TGTGCCAGCAGCTTGGAGCCGTGGACAGCCGTTTCACCCCTCCACTTT. Its protein product is CASSLEPWTAVSPLHF.

The gene calls are TRBV5-5 and TRBJ2-1, with 7 nucleotides matching TRBD1. There are 14 residues in the CDR3. Trimming took 0 bases from V and 6 from J; bases not matched to a gene: 3. Germline lookup yields CDR1 SGHKS and CDR2 YYEKEE (reference sequence). The CDR3 DNA reads as TGTGCCAGCAGCTTGGAGACAGGGCGCAATGAGCAGTTCTTC. Protein product: CASSLETGRNEQFF.

The chain combines TRBV7-9 with TRBJ2-7; TRBD2 aligns across 8 bases. The germline CDR1 and CDR2 sequences are SEHNR and FQNEAQ (reference sequence). This CDR3 has 14 residues. The V and J ends lost 3 bases and 2 bases, in that order; junction bases with no gene match: 3. The CDR3 coding sequence is TGTGCCAGCAGCTTTAGCGGGGCCACCTACGAGCAGTACTTC. Encoded protein: CASSFSGATYEQYF.

This chain connects TRBV2 to TRBJ2-5; TRBD2 matches 9 bases. V shed 7 bases and J 7 bases; nucleotides not matched to a gene: 13. This CDR3 region has 15 residues. Germline V CDR1 and CDR2: SNHLY, FYNNEI. The CDR3 loop is CASITGTSLIGTQYF. The CDR3 DNA follows: TGTGCCAGCATCACCGGGACTAGCTTGATTGGGACCCAGTACTTC.

Here the CDR3 DNA reads TGTGCCAGTAGTATAGGACTAGCCAAAAACATTCAGTACTTC. Translation: CASSIGLAKNIQYF. The chain combines TRBV19 with TRBJ2-4; D gene unclear. The germline gives CDR1 LNHDA, CDR2 SQIVND (reference sequence). The CDR3 totals 14 residues. Trimming pared 1 base from V and 0 bases from J, leaving 4 bases between.

CDR3 residues: CASSASGVQETQYF. The CDR3 region has the DNA TGTGCCAGCTCAGCTAGCGGGGTCCAAGAGACCCAGTACTTC. This sequence joins TRBV18 and TRBJ2-5; TRBD2 aligns across 9 bases. This CDR3 region has 14 residues. The germline V gene has CDR1 KGHSH and CDR2 LQKENI. The trim removed 5 bases at V and 1 base at J, leaving 2 bases unmatched.

The chain recombines TRBV15 with TRBJ1-1, with no clear D. The CDR3 loop spans 15 amino acids. The V end was cut by 1 base, the J end by 5 bases, with 14 bases between. Germline V gives CDR1 LNHNV, CDR2 YYDKDF (reference sequence). For the CDR3, the DNA is TGTGCCACCAGCAGAGGAACAACAGCAAGGACTGAAGCTTTCTTT. This gives the protein CATSRGTTARTEAFF.

The chain employs TRBV7-2 and TRBJ2-7; TRBD2 agrees at 9 bases. From germline, CDR1 is SGHTA and CDR2 FQGNSA. The CDR3 has 14 residues. Trimming at V came to 6 bases and at J to 3 bases, leaving 6 bases not matched to a gene. The CDR3 reads CASSSRGGGYEQYF. The CDR3 nucleotides are TGTGCCAGCAGTTCGCGGGGGGGCGGCTACGAGCAGTACTTC. Drawing the rest from reference TRBV7-2 and TRBJ2-7, the complete variable domain is GAGVSQSPSNKVTEKGKDVELRCDPISGHTALYWYRQSLGQGLEFLIYFQGNSAPDKSGLPSDRFSAERTGGSVSTLTIQRTQQEDSAVYLCASSSRGGGYEQYFGPGTRLTVT.

The chain carries TRBV6-2 or TRBV6-3 and TRBJ1-2, with no clear D. V lost 0 bases to trimming and J lost 8 bases, with 10 bases between them. The length of the CDR3 is 13 residues. The germline V gene encodes CDR1 MNHEY and CDR2 SVGEGT. CDR3 nucleotides: TGTGCCAGCAGTTACTCGGTCCAACGGGGCTACACCTTC. Translation gives CASSYSVQRGYTF.

This chain connects TRBV5-1 to TRBJ2-7, with 10 bases fitting TRBD1. After removal of 4 bases from V and 4 bases from J, the junction contained 8 bases not matched to a gene. This CDR3 is 15 amino acids long. Per germline, CDR1 SGHRS and CDR2 YFSETQ. The CDR3 protein is CASSKGQGEKYEQYF. In DNA, the CDR3 is TGCGCCAGCAGCAAAGGACAGGGGGAAAAATACGAGCAGTACTTC.

CDR3 region: CASSLRTNGGDEQYF. In nucleotides, the CDR3 is TGCGCCAGCAGCTTGAGGACCAACGGGGGTGACGAGCAGTACTTC. This chain connects TRBV5-1 to TRBJ2-7, with a possible D match to TRBD2 (6 bases). V was shortened by 1 base and J by 5 bases, with 16 bases between the two germline ends. There are 15 residues in the CDR3. Germline lookup yields CDR1 SGHRS and CDR2 YFSETQ.

The rearrangement joins TRBV19 to TRBJ1-5; the D gene is possibly TRBD1 (5 bases). CDR3 length: 15 residues. Trimming took off 0 bases at V and 11 bases at J, with 17 bases between the two ends. Germline values: CDR1 LNHDA, CDR2 SQIVND (reference sequence). The CDR3 loop is CASSIDRAAGGAQHF. The CDR3, as DNA: TGTGCCAGTAGTATAGATAGGGCTGCGGGGGGAGCCCAGCATTTT.

The chain employs TRBV7-9 and TRBJ2-2, with unresolved D. The CDR3 is 13 residues long. The V gene's germline CDR1 is SEHNR and CDR2 FQNEAQ (reference sequence). Trimming removed 4 bases at V and 4 bases at J, with 7 bases between. The CDR3: CASSSTGTGELFF. CDR3 sequence (DNA): TGTGCCAGCAGCTCCACCGGCACCGGGGAGCTGTTTTTT.

The rearrangement uses TRBV24-1 and TRBJ2-7; the D is unclear. The CDR3 extends over 16 amino acids. CDR1 is KGHDR, CDR2 SFDVKD, per germline. Trimming shortened V by 4 bases and J by 1 base, and 16 bases separated the two germline ends. The CDR3 DNA sequence: TGTGCCACCAGTGACCTAGATAGGTTTTCTTCCTACGAGCAGTACTTC. Protein: CATSDLDRFSSYEQYF.

This clone showed up just once. A junction end diverges from the germline sequence, so it may reflect a read error. This chain uses TRBV6-5 with TRBJ1-2, with D perhaps matching TRBD1 (5 bases). In germline, CDR1 is MNHEY, CDR2 SVGAGI. CDR3 length equals 16 residues. The CDR3 nucleotides read TGTGCCAGCAGCTACTCTGGACATTCAGCTAACTATGGCTACACCTTC. This sequence encodes CASSYSGHSANYGYTF.

The chain has TRBV5-1 and TRBJ1-2; TRBD1 is a possible D gene (6 bases). Germline CDR1 is SGHRS and CDR2 is YFSETQ. The CDR3 loop spans 15 amino acids. V gave up 5 bases and J gave up 3 bases, with 17 bases separating them. DNA of the CDR3: TGCGCCAGCAGAACCGGAATCCGGACAGACTATGGCTACACCTTC. The encoded protein is CASRTGIRTDYGYTF.

On this clone: At one end the junction does not follow the germline gene, possibly because of a read error. The rearrangement links TRBV7-7 to TRBJ2-1, with 11 nucleotides matching TRBD2. The CDR3 runs 15 residues. Germline V lookup: CDR1 SSHAT, CDR2 FNYEAQ (reference sequence). CDR3 residues: CASSAGLADYNEQFF. In nucleotides, the CDR3 is TGTGCTAGCAGCGCGGGACTAGCGGATTACAATGAGCAGTTCTTC.

The chain carries TRBV2 and TRBJ1-2; 8 positions agree with TRBD1. Germline V CDR1 and CDR2: SNHLY, FYNNEI. The V gene end was trimmed by 1 base and the J gene end by 0 bases; junction bases not matched to a gene: 10. The CDR3 spans 18 residues. CDR3 region: CASSEEKDRVSANYGYTF. The CDR3 DNA reads TGTGCCAGCAGTGAAGAGAAGGACAGGGTCTCAGCTAACTATGGCTACACCTTC.

V gene TRBV9 combines with J gene TRBJ2-5; D might be TRBD2 (7 bases). Trimming shortened V by 0 bases and J by 3 bases, and 12 bases separated the two germline ends. The CDR3 spans 15 residues. Germline V gene sequence: CDR1 SGDLS, CDR2 YYNGEE. The CDR3 DNA follows: TGTGCCAGCAGCGTAGCGGGGGGCCTAAAAGAGACCCAGTACTTC. It translates to CASSVAGGLKETQYF.

This clone was picked up one time. The V gene is TRBV27, the J gene TRBJ2-7; D perhaps matches TRBD2 (5 bases). This CDR3 is 15 amino acids long. V lost 4 bases and J lost 0, with 13 bases in between. The germline CDR1 and CDR2 sequences are MNHEY and SMNVEV (reference sequence). CDR3 region: CASSSARESSYEQYF. The CDR3 region has the DNA TGTGCCAGCAGTTCGGCTCGGGAAAGCTCCTACGAGCAGTACTTC.

CDR3 sequence: CASSLPGPGYGYTF. The CDR3 bases are TGTGCCAGTAGTCTCCCAGGGCCGGGCTATGGCTACACCTTC. V gene TRBV19 combines with J gene TRBJ1-2; possible D gene TRBD1, 5 bases. V shed 5 bases and J shed 4 bases, with 14 bases lying between them. This CDR3 spans 14 amino acids. Germline loops: CDR1 LNHDA, CDR2 SQIVND (reference sequence).

V gene TRBV18 combines with J gene TRBJ2-7, with a weak D call TRBD2 (6 bases). CDR1 is KGHSH and CDR2 is LQKENI in the germline V gene. The V and J ends lost 3 bases and 0 bases respectively, with 9 bases between them. The CDR3 contains 14 residues. CDR3 in DNA: TGTGCCAGCTCACCGGGACTTCTCTCCTACGAGCAGTACTTC. This translates into CASSPGLLSYEQYF.

The J gene is TRBJ2-3, the V gene TRBV7-2; weak D call: TRBD1 (5 bases). CDR1 and CDR2 from the germline V gene are SGHTA and FQGNSA. The CDR3 totals 14 residues. Trimming removed 3 bases at V and 2 bases at J, with 9 bases between. The CDR3 DNA sequence: TGTGCCAGCAGCTTCGCAGGGCTCACAGATACGCAGTATTTT. Translation: CASSFAGLTDTQYF.

The J gene is TRBJ1-2, the V gene TRBV6-5; possible D gene TRBD1, 6 bases. The CDR3 has 11 amino acids. Germline V gene sequence: CDR1 MNHEY, CDR2 SVGAGI. The V and J ends lost 5 bases and 9 bases respectively, with 10 bases between them. Here the CDR3 DNA reads TGTGCCAGCAGTCGGGACAATCGCTACACCTTC. Encoded protein: CASSRDNRYTF.

This sequence joins TRBV18 and TRBJ1-1, with TRBD1 matching 7 bases. The CDR3 extends over 13 amino acids. V shed 4 bases, J shed 8 bases, and the junction held 7 bases outside the gene matches. Germline CDR1 is KGHSH and CDR2 is LQKENI. The CDR3 DNA sequence: TGTGCCAGCTCACAGGCGACAGGGAGAGAAGCTTTCTTT. Its translation is CASSQATGREAFF.

J is TRBJ2-1 and V is TRBV10-3; 12 bases map to TRBD2. This CDR3 comprises 15 residues. Germline values: CDR1 ENHRY, CDR2 SYGVKD. V dropped 7 bases and J dropped 6; count of bases not matched to a gene: 7. CDR3 bases: TGTGCCATCAACGGACCTAGCGGGGGGGCCAATGAGCAGTTCTTC. It is translated as CAINGPSGGANEQFF.

The gene calls are TRBV6-2 or TRBV6-3 and TRBJ2-2; D may be TRBD2 (5 bases). The CDR3 is 14 amino acids. Trimming cost V 0 bases and J 7 bases, with 9 bases left between them. Germline CDR1 is MNHEY and CDR2 is SVGEGT. This CDR3 reads CASSYSLAGGELFF. DNA of the CDR3: TGTGCCAGCAGTTACTCTCTTGCGGGCGGGGAGCTGTTTTTT.

V gene TRBV3-1 (or the pseudogene TRBV3-2) combines with J gene TRBJ2-5, with TRBD1 as a possible D gene (5 bases). V was clipped by 0 bases and J by 4 bases, with 15 bases between them. Per germline, CDR1 LGHDT and CDR2 YNNKEL (reference sequence). The CDR3 has 16 residues. CDR3 DNA: TGTGCCAGCAGCCAAGATCCGCAGGGATGGAGAGAGACCCAGTACTTC. It specifies CASSQDPQGWRETQYF.